A selection of T cell receptor beta chains follows, all from one sample in a study of early T cells in non-severe SARS-CoV-2 infection. TCRdb redid the calling of the 5' RACE reads with MiXCR, one entry per CDR3 protein. Of 50,000 to 65,000 distinct CDR3 sequences listed, more than 8.5% are singletons. The material sequenced was whole blood. Receptor source: an adult who was a healthcare worker with PCR-confirmed SARS-CoV-2 infection or an uninfected control (not recorded which). The CDR3 runs from the conserved cysteine through the conserved F or W. Each record gives: V gene, clone size, D gene, J gene, CDR3 DNA, CDR3 protein. A D gene is named only where the DNA matches it firmly. Size is stated for part of the rows, as once, few or many counts, or as a class when the clone is expanded.

>TRBV13|many|NA|TRBJ1-1
TGTGCCAGCAGCTTAGCTAGGTGGGGCAGGGAAAACACTGAAGCTTTCTTT
CASSLARWGRENTEAFF
>TRBV28|NA|NA|TRBJ1-2
TGTGCCAGCAGTTACTCCAGGGGCAAAGCTAACTATGGCTACACCTTC
CASSYSRGKANYGYTF
>TRBV20-1|NA|TRBD2|TRBJ2-1
TGCAGTGCTAGAGTTAGCGGGAGGGCCGGGGAGCAGTTCTTC
CSARVSGRAGEQFF
>TRBV28|many|NA|TRBJ1-2
TGTGCCAGCAGTCCAGGGTATGGCTACACCTTC
CASSPGYGYTF
>TRBV24-1|many|TRBD1|TRBJ2-2
TGTGCCACCAGTGACCCTTGGACAGGGCGAGCCGGGGAGCTGTTTTTT
CATSDPWTGRAGELFF
>TRBV10-3|few|TRBD2|TRBJ2-1
TGTGCCACGAGCCTCCAACTAGCGGTCTACAATGAGCAGTTCTTC
CATSLQLAVYNEQFF
>TRBV7-9|NA|NA|TRBJ2-1
TGTGCCAGCAGCTTACAGGATGAGCAGTTCTTC
CASSLQDEQFF
>TRBV27|NA|NA|TRBJ2-1
TGTGCCAGCAGTTCAAACAGATACTACAATGAGCAGTTCTTC
CASSSNRYYNEQFF
>TRBV6-6|many|TRBD1|TRBJ2-3
TGTGCCAGCAGGCCGGGACAGAACACAGATACGCAGTATTTT
CASRPGQNTDTQYF
>TRBV5-5|few|TRBD1|TRBJ2-7
TGTGCCAGCAGCTTGGTAGGGACAGGAGTATACGAGCAGTACTTC
CASSLVGTGVYEQYF
>TRBV27|NA|NA|TRBJ2-7
TGTGCCAGCAGTTTATCCCCTACGGGGACTCAATCCTACGAGCAGTACTTC
CASSLSPTGTQSYEQYF
>TRBV28|few|NA|TRBJ2-7
TGTGCCAGCAGTTCCGGGACGCCTAGCTCCTACGAGCAGTACTTC
CASSSGTPSSYEQYF
>TRBV7-2|many|NA|TRBJ1-4
TGTGCCAGCAGTCGTTCCGGGACGTCGTATGAAAAACTGTTTTTT
CASSRSGTSYEKLFF
>TRBV16|many|NA|TRBJ1-1
TGTGCCAGCAGCCAATCCCGCCAGAACACTGAAGCTTTCTTT
CASSQSRQNTEAFF
>TRBV5-1|NA|TRBD2|TRBJ2-5
TGCGCCAGCAGCTTGGGTAGCGGGACGGAGACCCAGTACTTC
CASSLGSGTETQYF
>TRBV3-1|few|NA|TRBJ2-7
TGTGCCAGCAGCCCTATGATTGCAGGACTATACGAGCAGTACTTC
CASSPMIAGLYEQYF
>TRBV29-1|NA|TRBD1|TRBJ1-2
TGCAGCACCCCGAAGACAGGGGTTGGCTACACCTTC
CSTPKTGVGYTF
>TRBV14|few|NA|TRBJ2-5
TGTGCCAGCAGCCGGATCCGGAGTAGGACCCAGTACTTC
CASSRIRSRTQYF
>TRBV28|NA|NA|TRBJ2-2
TGTGCCAGCCACACGGACACCGGGGAGCCGTTTTTT
CASHTDTGEPFF
>TRBV15|NA|NA|TRBJ2-1
TGTGCCACCAGCAGTTTGGGGGAGGCCCCCCTAGACAATGAGCAGTTCTTC
CATSSLGEAPLDNEQFF
>TRBV28|few|NA|TRBJ2-7
TGTGCCAGCAGTTTACACAGCGGGCGCCTCTACGAGCAGTACTTC
CASSLHSGRLYEQYF
>TRBV18|few|NA|TRBJ1-1
TGTGCCAGCTCACCATGGGGGAACACTGAAGCTTTCTTT
CASSPWGNTEAFF
>TRBV10-3|many|TRBD1|TRBJ1-1
TGTGCCATCAGGCCCCCGGGACAGGTCTCTGAAGCTTTCTTT
CAIRPPGQVSEAFF
>TRBV28|few|TRBD2|TRBJ2-3
TGTGCCAGCAGCCCCTTGCGAGCGGGAGGCACAGATACGCAGTATTTT
CASSPLRAGGTDTQYF
>TRBV28|NA|NA|TRBJ2-7
TGTGCCAGCAGTCGTTTAGGGTACAGGGACCCGTACTTC
CASSRLGYRDPYF
>TRBV5-1|NA|TRBD2|TRBJ2-5
TGCGCCAGCAGCTTGGCAGCGGGAGCCTCTCAAGAGACCCAGTACTTC
CASSLAAGASQETQYF
>TRBV12-3/TRBV12-4|few|TRBD1|TRBJ1-4
TGTGCCAGCAGCCCGATCGGACAGGGGCAGGAAAAACTGTTTTTT
CASSPIGQGQEKLFF
>TRBV29-1|NA|NA|TRBJ2-1
TGCAGCGTTGACAGGACTGGGGCCTCCTACAATGAGCAGTTCTTC
CSVDRTGASYNEQFF
>TRBV6-2/TRBV6-3|NA|NA|TRBJ2-1
TGTGCCAGCAGGACATCTAGCGTTAGCTCCTACAATGAGCAGTTCTTC
CASRTSSVSSYNEQFF
>TRBV29-1|few|NA|TRBJ1-1
TGCAGCGTTGTTCCCCACACTGAAGCTTTCTTT
CSVVPHTEAFF
>TRBV18|few|NA|TRBJ2-7
TGTGCCAGCTCACCCCGCGGGACAGCATCCTACGAGCAGTACTTC
CASSPRGTASYEQYF
>TRBV29-1|NA|NA|TRBJ2-5
TGCAGCGTTGATCTGGGGGCAAGGGAGACCCAGTACTTC
CSVDLGARETQYF
>TRBV7-2|NA|NA|TRBJ1-5
TGTGCCAGCAGCTCGGTCAGTGGCAATCAGCCCCAGCATTTT
CASSSVSGNQPQHF
>TRBV28|NA|TRBD1|TRBJ1-5
TGTGCCAGCATAACTACAGGGGGTCCTTATCAGCCCCAGCATTTT
CASITTGGPYQPQHF
>TRBV7-2|many|TRBD2|TRBJ2-1
TGTGCCAGCAGCTTAGTTGCTAGCGGGAGCGGCAATGAGCAGTTCTTC
CASSLVASGSGNEQFF
>TRBV4-1|few|NA|TRBJ2-7
TGCGCCAGCAGCCAAGCAGCAGGGTTCGAGCAGTACTTC
CASSQAAGFEQYF
>TRBV7-2|many|TRBD2|TRBJ2-2
TGTGCCAGCAGCATCCTAGCGGGAGTGGGGGAGCTGTTTTTT
CASSILAGVGELFF
>TRBV28|many|NA|TRBJ2-1
TGTGCCAGCAGTTTGACTGTGAGCTCCTACAATGAGCAGTTCTTC
CASSLTVSSYNEQFF
>TRBV7-7|many|NA|TRBJ2-1
TGTGCTAGCAGCTTTAGCAGGGGTCATGAGCAGTTCTTC
CASSFSRGHEQFF
>TRBV28|few|NA|TRBJ2-1
TGTGCCAGCAGTTTATTGGGATATGAGCAGTTCTTC
CASSLLGYEQFF